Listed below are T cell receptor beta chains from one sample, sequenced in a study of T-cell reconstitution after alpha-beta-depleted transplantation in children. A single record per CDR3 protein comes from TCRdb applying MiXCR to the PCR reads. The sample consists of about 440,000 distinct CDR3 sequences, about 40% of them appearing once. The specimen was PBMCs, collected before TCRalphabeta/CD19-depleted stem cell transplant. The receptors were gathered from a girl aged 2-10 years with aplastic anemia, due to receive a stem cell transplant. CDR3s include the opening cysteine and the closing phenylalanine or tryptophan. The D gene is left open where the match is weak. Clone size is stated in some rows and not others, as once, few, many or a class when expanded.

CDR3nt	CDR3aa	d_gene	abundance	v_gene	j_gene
TGCAGTGCTAGGTCGGGCAGAGACTATGGCTACACCTTC	CSARSGRDYGYTF	.	.	TRBV20-1	TRBJ1-2
TGTGCCAGCAGCTCAACTCACTACGGGACTAGCGGGAAGGGAGAGAAAGAGACCCAGTACTTC	CASSSTHYGTSGKGEKETQYF	TRBD2	.	TRBV7-3	TRBJ2-5
TGTGCCAGCAGCCAACGGGGGGCAGGTACAGATACGCAGTATTTT	CASSQRGAGTDTQYF	.	many	TRBV6-1	TRBJ2-3
TGTGCCAGCAGCTTGGGGATCGTCTATGGCTACACCTTC	CASSLGIVYGYTF	.	few	TRBV5-6	TRBJ1-2
TGCAGCGTTGCCCGTGTGGCTACCCAAGGCTACGAGCAGAACTTC	CSVARVATQGYEQNF	.	.	TRBV29-1	TRBJ2-7
TGCAGTGCTAGAAGCAGCGGGAGAGGGACTCTCCCGCAGTACTTC	CSARSSGRGTLPQYF	TRBD2	.	TRBV20-1	TRBJ2-7
TGCGCCAGCAGCTTGGACGGGACGGATCACACAGATACGCAGTATTTT	CASSLDGTDHTDTQYF	.	.	TRBV5-1	TRBJ2-3
TGTGCCAGCACTAAACTAGCGGGAGCCTACGAGCAGTACTTC	CASTKLAGAYEQYF	TRBD2	.	TRBV27	TRBJ2-7
TGCGCCAGCAGCCATCTGGGAGGGGACCAAGAGACCCAGTACTTC	CASSHLGGDQETQYF	TRBD2	.	TRBV4-1	TRBJ2-5
TGCGCCAGCAGCCAGGAGGAGGGCAGCGGGAGCTCCTACAATGAGCAGTTCTTC	CASSQEEGSGSSYNEQFF	TRBD2	few	TRBV5-1	TRBJ2-1
TGTGCCAGCAGTCCATTTGGGACAGGGTCCGGAAACACCATATATTTT	CASSPFGTGSGNTIYF	TRBD1	.	TRBV12-3/TRBV12-4	TRBJ1-3
TGTGCCAGCAGTCGTAAGGGCAGATATCAGCCCCAGCATTTT	CASSRKGRYQPQHF	.	many	TRBV7-2	TRBJ1-5
TGTGCCTGGAGTAGGGGCGCGGGGAGCAATCAGCCCCAGCATTTT	CAWSRGAGSNQPQHF	.	few	TRBV30	TRBJ1-5
TGTGCCACCAGCAGAGACGCCCTGGACAGGGGGCACGAGCAGTACTTC	CATSRDALDRGHEQYF	TRBD1	.	TRBV15	TRBJ2-7
TGCGCCAGCAGTGCCCCGACAGGGTGGTCGGTCGATACGCAGTATTTT	CASSAPTGWSVDTQYF	TRBD1	.	TRBV10-1	TRBJ2-3
TGTGCCAGCAGTTACTCCACCCGCGTTACAGATACGCAGTATTTT	CASSYSTRVTDTQYF	.	.	TRBV6-5	TRBJ2-3
TGTGCCAGCTCATCGATTCTGGCCATCCAAGAGACCCAGTACTTC	CASSSILAIQETQYF	.	.	TRBV18	TRBJ2-5
TGCAGTGCTAGTGGAGGGACTAGCGGGAGTCGCCCCTACAATGAGCAGTTCTTC	CSASGGTSGSRPYNEQFF	TRBD2	many	TRBV20-1	TRBJ2-1
TGCGCCAGCAGCACACAGGGGGCGGCGAACACCGGGGAGCTGTTTTTT	CASSTQGAANTGELFF	TRBD1	.	TRBV5-1	TRBJ2-2
TGTGCCAGCAGCTTGGAAAGGGGGATCGTCAATGAGCAGTTCTTC	CASSLERGIVNEQFF	.	.	TRBV5-5	TRBJ2-1
TGTGCCACCAGCAGAGATCAAGGGAGTTACTATGGCTACACCTTC	CATSRDQGSYYGYTF	.	.	TRBV15	TRBJ1-2
TGCAGTGCCGGAAGGGACCCCGGAAACACCATATATTTT	CSAGRDPGNTIYF	.	many	TRBV20-1	TRBJ1-3
TGTGCCAGCAGTTACCCCACTGGGGGAAGCAATGAGCAGTTCTTC	CASSYPTGGSNEQFF	.	few	TRBV6-5	TRBJ2-1
TGCAGTGCTCCGGGACAGACTAACTATGGCTACACCTTC	CSAPGQTNYGYTF	TRBD1	.	TRBV20-1	TRBJ1-2
TGTGCCAGCAGCGCGACCCTGACGGCTATTAGCAAAAACATTCAGTACTTC	CASSATLTAISKNIQYF	.	.	TRBV27	TRBJ2-4
TGCAGCGTTGGGGGATACCTCTCCTACGAGCAGTACTTC	CSVGGYLSYEQYF	.	.	TRBV29-1	TRBJ2-7
TGTGCCAGCAGCTTAGGGACCAATTTAACCCGCGTCTCCTACAATGAGCAGTTCTTC	CASSLGTNLTRVSYNEQFF	.	.	TRBV11-1	TRBJ2-1
TGTGCCAGCAGTTTCGGACAGGCCGGAGCCTACGAGCAGTACTTC	CASSFGQAGAYEQYF	TRBD1	.	TRBV28	TRBJ2-7
TGCAGTGCTATCTTCGGCCGACAGGGAATGTTTGGAAAACTGTTTTTT	CSAIFGRQGMFGKLFF	TRBD1	many	TRBV20-1	TRBJ1-4
TGCGCCAGCAGCCAAGTCGGGTCGGGGGGTCCGAACACCGGGGAGCTGTTTTTT	CASSQVGSGGPNTGELFF	TRBD2	many	TRBV4-1	TRBJ2-2
TGTGCCAGCAGTCTCCAGAGAAGGGGACTAGCGGGGGGGCCCGGCACAGATACGCAGTATTTT	CASSLQRRGLAGGPGTDTQYF	TRBD2	.	TRBV6-2/TRBV6-3	TRBJ2-3
TGCGCCAGCAGCGTCCTCGGGACTAGCGGGAGCCCAGAGACCCAGTACTTC	CASSVLGTSGSPETQYF	TRBD2	.	TRBV5-1	TRBJ2-5
TGTGCCGTCCTGGGGGTTGCCTACAATGAGCAGTTCTTC	CAVLGVAYNEQFF	.	.	TRBV28	TRBJ2-1
TGTGCCACCAGTGATTTGCATACGGGCCAGTACTTC	CATSDLHTGQYF	.	.	TRBV24-1	TRBJ2-5
TGTGCCAGCAGCTTAGATTTCACTGAAGCTTTCTTT	CASSLDFTEAFF	.	.	TRBV7-2	TRBJ1-1
TGTGCCAGCAGCCCGAGGGGGACGCGGGGCTTCGGTACCCAGTACTTC	CASSPRGTRGFGTQYF	.	many	TRBV3-1	TRBJ2-5
TGTGCCAGCAAACCGGGACAGGGGATATATGGCTACACCTTC	CASKPGQGIYGYTF	TRBD1	.	TRBV6-1	TRBJ1-2
TGTGCCAGCAGCCAAGTCGAATCCTTCAATGAGCAGTTCTTC	CASSQVESFNEQFF	.	.	TRBV3-1	TRBJ2-1
TGCAGCGCTATGCCTAGCGGGAGCACCGGGGAGCTGTTTTTT	CSAMPSGSTGELFF	TRBD2	few	TRBV29-1	TRBJ2-2
TGCGCCAGCAGCTTGTCGGGTATTCCTAGCTCTGGGGCCAACGTCCTGACTTTC	CASSLSGIPSSGANVLTF	.	many	TRBV5-1	TRBJ2-6
TGCGCCAGCAGCTCGCCGGACAGGGCCGCGGTTGAGCAGTACTTC	CASSSPDRAAVEQYF	TRBD1	once	TRBV5-1	TRBJ2-7
TGCGCCAGCAGCTTGGAGCGGCTAGCGGGAAACAATGAGCAGTTCTTC	CASSLERLAGNNEQFF	TRBD2	few	TRBV5-1	TRBJ2-1
TGCACCAGCAGCCAAGAGAAGGGGAGTTTCTCCTACAATGAGCAGTTCTTC	CTSSQEKGSFSYNEQFF	.	many	TRBV1	TRBJ2-1
TGTGCCAGCAGTGAAGACGGCTTCCAAGAGACCCAGTACTTC	CASSEDGFQETQYF	.	.	TRBV6-1	TRBJ2-5
TGTGCCAGCAGCGTAGCCGGGACGTCTCAAGAGACCCAGTACTTC	CASSVAGTSQETQYF	.	many	TRBV9	TRBJ2-5
TGTGCCAGCAGCGGTAGCGGACAGGGTAGTAACGAGCAGTACTTC	CASSGSGQGSNEQYF	TRBD1	.	TRBV9	TRBJ2-7
TGCGCCAGCAGCCATCCCTCGGACAGGGGTCCCATCGGGGAGCTGTTTTTT	CASSHPSDRGPIGELFF	TRBD1	.	TRBV4-1	TRBJ2-2
TGTGCCAGCAGCTTGGGGGCGGGAGGCCGGATCCAAGAGACCCAGTACTTC	CASSLGAGGRIQETQYF	TRBD2	few	TRBV5-4	TRBJ2-5
TGTGCCAGCAGTTACCTCCCCGGACTAGCGGGGGGGCCTAATCGGATAGATACGCAGTATTTT	CASSYLPGLAGGPNRIDTQYF	TRBD2	.	TRBV6-2/TRBV6-3	TRBJ2-3
TGTGCCAGCAGCTTGGCGGGGGCGACCCAGTACTTC	CASSLAGATQYF	.	many	TRBV5-6	TRBJ2-5
TGCGCCAGCAGCTTGGCCGCGGGGGGGAGGACTGAAGCTTTCTTT	CASSLAAGGRTEAFF	.	.	TRBV5-1	TRBJ1-1
TGCGCCAGCCGGACAGGGGGTGGGGACACTGAAGCTTTCTTT	CASRTGGGDTEAFF	TRBD1	.	TRBV5-1	TRBJ1-1
TGTGCCAGCAGTTTTCCTCGCTTCGACAGGGCGGGAGAGCAGTACTTC	CASSFPRFDRAGEQYF	.	.	TRBV28	TRBJ2-7
TGTGCCAGCAGTAACCGGGACAGGGACACAGATACGCAGTATTTT	CASSNRDRDTDTQYF	TRBD1	few	TRBV7-3	TRBJ2-3
TGTGCCAGCAGCCCCCTGGGTGTTAGCGAGCAGTACTTC	CASSPLGVSEQYF	.	.	TRBV3-1	TRBJ2-7
TGTGCCAGCAGGAGGACCGGGACAGCTTCCTACGAGCAGTACTTC	CASRRTGTASYEQYF	TRBD1	few	TRBV28	TRBJ2-7
TGTGCCAGCTCTGGACAGGTACAGAGATACAATGAGCAGTTCTTC	CASSGQVQRYNEQFF	TRBD1	.	TRBV18	TRBJ2-1